A single sample is the source of the 19 T cell receptor beta chains below, sequenced in a study of T-cell reconstitution after alpha-beta-depleted transplantation in children. Unique molecular identifiers were incorporated into the prepared TCRbeta library. MiXCR was run by TCRdb on the PCR reads, yielding one entry per CDR3 protein. The sample consists of about 980,000 distinct CDR3 sequences, roughly 29% of them appearing once. The specimen was PBMCs, mostly from graft donor cells, collected 360 days after TCRalphabeta/CD19-depleted stem cell transplant. The origin of the receptors is a boy in the first two years of life who had a stem cell transplant for SCID, so the T cells may come from the graft donor.

This clonotype appeared a few times. The rearrangement uses TRBV20-1 and TRBJ2-3; D might be TRBD1 or TRBD2, each matching 5 bases. The CDR3 loop spans 13 amino acids. Trimming removed 6 bases at V and 8 bases at J, with 18 bases between. The germline V gene encodes CDR1 DFQATT and CDR2 SNEGSKA (reference sequence). This chain's CDR3 is CSAAGATQPTQYF. The CDR3 DNA follows: TGCAGTGCCGCCGGGGCTACACAGCCTACGCAGTATTTT.

This rearrangement joins TRBV10-3 to TRBJ2-7; a weak D match, TRBD1 (6 bases). The CDR3 covers 11 residues. With 10 bases removed from V and 1 base from J, the gap between germline ends came to 8 bases. Germline V gene sequence: CDR1 ENHRY, CDR2 SYGVKD. The DNA for the CDR3 is TGTGCCACACAGGGATCCTACGAGCAGTACTTC. Protein product: CATQGSYEQYF.

There are a few counts of this clonotype. The CDR3 is CASLGRNTDTQYF. Here the CDR3 DNA reads TGTGCCAGCCTGGGGAGAAACACAGATACGCAGTATTTT. The genes are TRBV18 and TRBJ2-3; D might be TRBD2 (5 bases). In germline, CDR1 is KGHSH, CDR2 LQKENI. Between the trimmed V and J ends, which lost 8 bases and 2 bases, there was a span of 11 bases. This CDR3 spans 13 amino acids.

The V call is TRBV4-2, the J call TRBJ2-5, with TRBD2 matching 8 bases. In germline, CDR1 is LGHNA, CDR2 YNFKEQ. Trimming took 0 bases from V and 5 from J; bases not matched to a gene: 17. The CDR3 length is 19 residues. CDR3 sequence: CASSQEWIAGRSGWETQYF. Here the CDR3 DNA reads TGTGCCAGCAGCCAAGAATGGATAGCGGGGCGCTCCGGTTGGGAGACCCAGTACTTC.

The chain combines TRBV12-3 or TRBV12-4 with TRBJ1-4; D not resolved. This CDR3 has 14 residues. Trimming took off 5 bases at V and 3 bases at J, with 10 bases between the two ends. The CDR3: CASSPRQANEKLFF. The CDR3 DNA follows: TGTGCCAGCAGTCCCCGGCAAGCTAATGAAAAACTGTTTTTT.

This clonotype was counted ten times or more. The chain couples TRBV5-1 to TRBJ2-1; unclear D gene. This CDR3 is 15 amino acids long. Germline CDR1 reads SGHRS; CDR2 reads YFSETQ. V lost 0 bases, J lost 6 bases, and 13 bases lay in between. The CDR3 region is CASSLALDLFNEQFF. As DNA, the CDR3 is TGCGCCAGCAGCTTGGCTCTAGACCTTTTCAATGAGCAGTTCTTC.

This sequence joins TRBV20-1 and TRBJ1-2, with 9 bases fitting TRBD1. Germline CDR1 reads DFQATT; CDR2 reads SNEGSKA (reference sequence). V was clipped by 8 bases and J by 1 base; unmatched bases: 11. The CDR3 is made up of 15 amino acids. Here the CDR3 reads CSTGGQGGDNYGYTF. The CDR3 region has the DNA TGCAGTACGGGGGGACAGGGTGGGGATAACTATGGCTACACCTTC.

This clonotype was counted only a few times. The chain combines TRBV20-1 with TRBJ1-2; 7 bases are a match to TRBD1. The germline CDR1 and CDR2 sequences are DFQATT and SNEGSKA (reference sequence). The CDR3 contains 13 residues. The J segment lost 2 bases and the V segment lost 6 bases, leaving 6 bases of the junction unmatched. CDR3 DNA sequence: TGCAGTGCGCCGACAGGGAGAAACTATGGCTACACCTTC. Its translation: CSAPTGRNYGYTF.

The chain employs TRBV6-1 and TRBJ1-3, with 9 bases aligning to TRBD1. The CDR3 has 15 residues. V trimming: 2 bases; J trimming: 4 bases; junction bases outside the gene matches: 3. Germline CDR1 and CDR2: MNHNS and SASEGT. In nucleotides, the CDR3 is TGTGCCAGCAGTGAACTGGGACAGGGAGGAAACACCATATATTTT. This codes for CASSELGQGGNTIYF.

This clonotype has a handful of counts. The chain is built from TRBV6-6 and TRBJ1-1, with D perhaps matching TRBD1 (5 bases). This CDR3 comprises 12 residues. Trimming shortened V by 7 bases and J by 1 base, and 7 bases separated the two germline ends. Germline lookup yields CDR1 MNHNY and CDR2 SVGAGI (reference sequence). CDR3 DNA: TGTGCCAGCATGGACACGAACACTGAAGCTTTCTTT. This translates into CASMDTNTEAFF.

This chain links TRBV6-5 with TRBJ1-3; D not certain. Trimming left V 4 bases short and J 0 bases short, with 10 bases between. The CDR3 loop spans 15 amino acids. CDR1 MNHEY and CDR2 SVGAGI come from the germline V gene. CDR3 in DNA: TGTGCCAGCAGTTTTTCAGGCGTCTCTGGAAACACCATATATTTT. It yields the protein CASSFSGVSGNTIYF.

This clonotype was picked up many times. J is TRBJ1-5 and V is TRBV12-3 or TRBV12-4, with 9 bases that match TRBD1. Trimming at V came to 3 bases and at J to 2 bases, leaving 2 bases not matched to a gene. CDR3 length equals 15 residues. In nucleotides, the CDR3 is TGTGCCAGCAGTTTCCGGGACAGGGGCAATCAGCCCCAGCATTTT. Translation gives CASSFRDRGNQPQHF.

This clonotype has only a few counts. V gene TRBV18 combines with J gene TRBJ2-7, with TRBD1 matching over 8 bases. The junction had 10 bases not matched to a gene; V was cut back by 6 bases and J by 0 bases. CDR3 length equals 16 residues. Germline values: CDR1 KGHSH, CDR2 LQKENI. The CDR3 region has the DNA TGTGCCAGCTCCTTCACCGGGACAGGTGCCTCCTACGAGCAGTACTTC. This gives the protein CASSFTGTGASYEQYF.

This clonotype has a handful of counts. CDR3 loop: CSASPLTGRTDTQYF. The CDR3 nucleotides read TGCAGTGCTTCACCCCTGACAGGGCGCACAGATACGCAGTATTTT. The chain carries TRBV20-1 and TRBJ2-3; 7 positions match TRBD1. The CDR3 runs to 15 residues. Germline V gene data show CDR1 as DFQATT and CDR2 as SNEGSKA (reference sequence). V trimming: 5 bases; J trimming: 1 base; junction bases outside the gene matches: 9.

The chain has TRBV20-1 and TRBJ1-6, with 7 bases that match TRBD1. The V gene end was trimmed by 5 bases and the J gene end by 6 bases; junction bases not matched to a gene: 1. This CDR3 comprises 12 residues. Germline assignment: CDR1 DFQATT and CDR2 SNEGSKA (reference sequence). CDR3 amino acids: CSAGTVNSPLHF. The CDR3 bases are TGCAGTGCTGGGACAGTTAATTCACCCCTCCACTTT.

The chain employs TRBV20-1 and TRBJ2-7; D gene unclear. This CDR3 is 12 amino acids long. The V end lost 0 bases, the J end lost 3 bases, and 6 bases lay between the germline ends. Germline V gene sequence: CDR1 DFQATT, CDR2 SNEGSKA (reference sequence). The CDR3 DNA sequence: TGCAGTGCTAGAGATTCAGACTACGAGCAGTACTTC. Translation: CSARDSDYEQYF.

The V and J genes are TRBV11-1 and TRBJ2-7; D is undetermined. CDR1 is SGHAT and CDR2 is FQDESV in the germline V gene (reference sequence). Trimming shortened V by 2 bases and J by 5 bases, and 7 bases separated the two germline ends. CDR3 length: 12 amino acids. The CDR3 DNA reads as TGTGCCAGCAGCTTAATCTACAACGAGCAGTACTTC. Amino acids: CASSLIYNEQYF.

The J gene is TRBJ1-1, the V gene TRBV29-1; TRBD1 is a possible D gene (5 bases). Germline-derived CDR1 and CDR2 are SQVTM and ANQGSEA. Trimming pared 6 bases from V and 4 bases from J, leaving 15 bases between. The CDR3 loop spans 13 amino acids. CDR3 protein: CSVIRIRGTEAFF. The CDR3 DNA sequence: TGCAGCGTGATCAGGATTAGGGGCACTGAAGCTTTCTTT.

This clonotype was detected a few times. The CDR3 region has the DNA TGTGCCAGCAGACTTACAGGGAAGGGGTCCTACAATGAGCAGTTCTTC. It is translated as CASRLTGKGSYNEQFF. The chain uses TRBV6-2 or TRBV6-3 and TRBJ2-1, with D possibly being TRBD1 (6 bases). Germline CDR1 is MNHEY and CDR2 is SVGEGT. CDR3 length: 16 residues. Trimming shortened V by 6 bases and J by 1 base, and 16 bases separated the two germline ends.